Below, one TCR beta chain is given with its context. Its antigen remains unknown. In the same sample, other DNA sequences code for this CDR3. In the CD4+ fraction, cells were divided into CD45RA+ naive and CD45RA-negative memory subsets. This record comes from a study of shared clonotypes between healthy human individuals. The study's findings and limits: Sequencing depth was expected to affect clonotype sharing among donors. Genetic and exposure-history diversity was limited by the few donors. What naive subsets generally showed was a larger estimated richness than memory subsets showed.

The method was immunoSEQ multiplex PCR; TCRdb's version includes in-frame clones alone and lacks a portion of them. This table has about 1 million clones, under 80% appearing once. Sequenced: memory CD4+ T cells sorted from blood. The subset is: CD45RA-negative fraction. The TCR was taken from a man younger than 30 in good health.

The CDR3 DNA sequence: TGCGCCAGCAGCTTGCGGCAGGCCTCCTACGAGCAGTACTTC. Translation gives CASSLRQASYEQYF. The chain recombines TRBV5-1 with TRBJ2-7; D call uncertain. CDR1 SGHRS and CDR2 YFSETQ come from the germline V gene. This CDR3 is built from 14 residues. V shed 1 base and J shed 0 bases, with 8 bases lying between them.